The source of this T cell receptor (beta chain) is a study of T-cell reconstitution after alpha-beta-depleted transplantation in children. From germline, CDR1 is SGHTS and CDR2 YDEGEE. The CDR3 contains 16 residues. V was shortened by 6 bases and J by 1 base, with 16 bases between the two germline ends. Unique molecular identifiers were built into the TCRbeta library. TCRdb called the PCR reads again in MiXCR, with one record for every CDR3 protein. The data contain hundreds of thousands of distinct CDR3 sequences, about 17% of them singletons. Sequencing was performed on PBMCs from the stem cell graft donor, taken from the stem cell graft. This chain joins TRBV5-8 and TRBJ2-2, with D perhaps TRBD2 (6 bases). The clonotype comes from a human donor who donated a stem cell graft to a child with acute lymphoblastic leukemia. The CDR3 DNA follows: TGTGCCAGCACCTTCGGGGGAGGCCTGAACACCGGGGAGCTGTTTTTT. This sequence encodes CASTFGGGLNTGELFF.